The entry below gives a single T cell receptor beta chain sequence along with its context. The protocol was immunoSEQ multiplex PCR, while the TCRdb copy is restricted to in-frame clones and leaves out a portion. This table holds about 180,000 clones, 70% to 90% found once. The entry originates in a study of blood T cell repertoires in COVID-19. Study background: COVID-19 samples, acute and convalescent, were from the United States, Italy and Spain. The analysed material was cDNA or gDNA that came from T cells, B-cell-depleted T cells, or PBMCs.

The CDR3 loop spans 14 amino acids. Germline CDR1 is SGHTA and CDR2 is FQGNSA. Trimming removed 5 bases at V and 7 bases at J, with 17 bases between. Source material: peripheral blood. The receptor was isolated from a woman aged 25 to 39 with acute or convalescent COVID-19. The chain is built from TRBV7-2 and TRBJ2-5; tentatively, D is TRBD2 (5 bases). The DNA for the CDR3 is TGTGCCAGCAGCCCGACGAGGGCCCTGGGGACCCAGTACTTC. Translated, it gives CASSPTRALGTQYF.